Shown below are 19 T cell receptor beta chains from a single sample sequenced in a study of T cell responses to AZD1222 COVID-19 vaccine. TCRdb's table, derived via immunoSEQ multiplex PCR, lists solely in-frame clones and lacks some. The sample gives around 150,000 clones, 90% to 95% of which show up once; 1.1% is in the top ten. The sample here was peripheral blood, taken 28 days after the second AZD1222 dose. The receptors here all came from an adult who received the AZD1222 COVID-19 vaccine.

This clone has a handful of counts. The CDR3 DNA follows: TGTGCCAGCAGTGAAGGACAGGGGCACACAGATACGCAGTATTTT. Its protein is CASSEGQGHTDTQYF. V is TRBV6-1 and J is TRBJ2-3; 8 positions agree with TRBD1. V trimming: 1 base; J trimming: 2 bases; junction bases outside the gene matches: 2. The germline CDR1 and CDR2 sequences are MNHNS and SASEGT. The CDR3 contains 15 residues.

This chain uses TRBV5-1 with TRBJ1-1; D unresolved. With 0 bases removed from V and 0 bases from J, the gap between germline ends came to 6 bases. Per germline, CDR1 SGHRS and CDR2 YFSETQ. This CDR3 region has 14 residues. As DNA, the CDR3 is TGCGCCAGCAGCTTGGACCAGATGAACACTGAAGCTTTCTTT. Its protein product is CASSLDQMNTEAFF.

The chain recombines TRBV6-5 with TRBJ1-1, with TRBD1 matching over 8 bases. J was trimmed by 3 bases and V by 6 bases; bases with no gene match: 9. CDR1 and CDR2 (germline): MNHEY, SVGAGI. The CDR3 is made up of 15 amino acids. The CDR3 nucleotides read TGTGCCAGCAGGACATACAGGGGGAGGGACACTGAAGCTTTCTTT. Protein sequence: CASRTYRGRDTEAFF.

This clone has only a few counts. This chain uses TRBV6-5 with TRBJ1-2; the D gene is possibly TRBD1 (5 bases). The CDR3 is 15 amino acids. V was pared by 5 bases and J by 0 bases, with 13 bases between. Germline values: CDR1 MNHEY, CDR2 SVGAGI. CDR3 region: CASSPWTPTNYGYTF. Written as DNA, the CDR3 is TGTGCCAGCAGTCCGTGGACACCCACTAACTATGGCTACACCTTC.

The J gene is TRBJ1-1, the V gene TRBV2, with TRBD1 matching 7 bases. The CDR3 totals 16 residues. Per germline, CDR1 SNHLY and CDR2 FYNNEI. Losses at the gene ends were 5 bases for V and 0 bases for J; bases not matched to a gene: 9. In DNA, the CDR3 is TGTGCCAGCAGTAAACGGACAGGTGGGATGAACACTGAAGCTTTCTTT. Translating it yields CASSKRTGGMNTEAFF.

This clone came up a few times. The chain recombines TRBV5-6 with TRBJ1-5; 8 bases agree with TRBD1. V gave up 4 bases and J gave up 2 bases; unmatched junction bases: 5. CDR3 length equals 15 residues. The germline V gene encodes CDR1 SGHDT and CDR2 YYEEEE. This CDR3 is CASSVGTGRNQPQHF. In DNA, the CDR3 is TGTGCCAGCAGCGTCGGGACAGGCCGCAATCAGCCCCAGCATTTT.

The gene calls are TRBV30 and TRBJ1-6; 7 bases agree with TRBD1. This CDR3 has 16 amino acids. Germline V lookup: CDR1 GTSNPN, CDR2 SVGIG (reference sequence). Trimming at V came to 0 bases and at J to 7 bases, leaving 9 bases not matched to a gene. The CDR3 region is CAWSVWGEGANSPLHF. CDR3 sequence (DNA): TGTGCCTGGAGTGTATGGGGGGAGGGGGCAAATTCACCCCTCCACTTT.

As regards this clone: The junction differs from germline at one of its ends, possibly a read error. CDR3 sequence (DNA): TGTGCCAGCAGCTTGGAATGGGGATCCGCCAATAAGCAGTTCTTC. Encoded protein: CASSLEWGSANKQFF. The genes are TRBV11-2 and TRBJ2-1; D gene uncertain. CDR1 is SGHAT and CDR2 is FQNNGV in the germline V gene. The CDR3 loop spans 15 amino acids.

The V and J genes are TRBV2 and TRBJ1-1; D gene ambiguous. This CDR3 contains 13 residues. Looked up from germline, CDR1 is SNHLY and CDR2 is FYNNEI. V was cut by 5 bases and J by 3 bases, with 10 bases left in between. CDR3 loop: CASSYDGYTEAFF. The DNA of the CDR3 is TGTGCCAGCAGTTACGATGGCTACACTGAAGCTTTCTTT. Drawing the rest from reference TRBV2 and TRBJ1-1, the complete variable domain is EPEVTQTPSHQVTQMGQEVILRCVPISNHLYFYWYRQILGQKVEFLVSFYNNEISEKSEIFDDQFSVERPDGSNFTLKIRSTKLEDSAMYFCASSYDGYTEAFFGQGTRLTVV.

This chain connects TRBV28 to TRBJ1-4, with D unclear. Trimming shortened V by 2 bases and J by 5 bases, and 12 bases separated the two germline ends. CDR1 and CDR2 (germline): MDHEN, SYDVKM. The CDR3 is 15 amino acids. CDR3: CASSLIARVNEKLFF. In DNA, the CDR3 is TGTGCCAGCAGTTTAATTGCCAGAGTAAATGAAAAACTGTTTTTT.

V is TRBV5-4 and J is TRBJ1-2; 9 bases line up with TRBD1. Trimming at V came to 4 bases and at J to 4 bases, leaving 2 bases not matched to a gene. The CDR3 totals 13 residues. Germline loops: CDR1 SGHNT, CDR2 YYREEE (reference sequence). In nucleotides, the CDR3 is TGTGCCAGCAGCCTGGACAGGGGCTATGGCTACACCTTC. As protein: CASSLDRGYGYTF.

The chain is built from TRBV9 and TRBJ1-6; no reliable D call. V lost 3 bases and J 10 bases, leaving 11 bases between the germline ends. Germline loops: CDR1 SGDLS, CDR2 YYNGEE. This CDR3 spans 13 amino acids. The DNA of the CDR3 is TGTGCCAGCAGCGAGGGAGAAGGCTCACCCCTCCACTTT. Translation: CASSEGEGSPLHF.

The J gene is TRBJ1-1, the V gene TRBV5-6; D unclear. There are 14 residues in the CDR3. V was pared by 2 bases and J by 1 base, with 9 bases between. Germline V CDR1 and CDR2: SGHDT, YYEEEE. For the CDR3, the DNA is TGTGCCAGCAGCTTTGGACGACCGAACACTGAAGCTTTCTTT. Protein sequence: CASSFGRPNTEAFF.

The chain employs TRBV18 and TRBJ1-5, with D maybe TRBD1 (5 bases). CDR1 is KGHSH and CDR2 is LQKENI in the germline V gene. V lost 3 bases and J 5 bases, leaving 11 bases between the germline ends. CDR3 size: 14 residues. CDR3 DNA sequence: TGTGCCAGCTCACCTGGGACGGCGCATCAGCCCCAGCATTTT. Its protein is CASSPGTAHQPQHF.

The chain couples TRBV7-2 to TRBJ2-7; D not resolved. Trimming stripped 2 bases from V and 0 bases from J, with 8 bases between. The germline V gene has CDR1 SGHTA and CDR2 FQGNSA. The CDR3 has 14 amino acids. CDR3 sequence (DNA): TGTGCCAGCAGCTTATGGGCGAGCTCCTACGAGCAGTACTTC. It translates to CASSLWASSYEQYF.

The chain joins TRBV2 to TRBJ1-2, with D unresolved. CDR3 size: 14 residues. Germline assignment: CDR1 SNHLY and CDR2 FYNNEI. The V gene lost 6 bases and the J gene lost 8 bases, with 19 bases spanning the gap. Here the CDR3 reads CASRDATRIFGYTF. The CDR3, as DNA: TGTGCCAGCAGGGATGCGACAAGGATTTTCGGCTACACCTTC.

This clone was seen a single time. The chain links TRBV18 to TRBJ2-5, with D perhaps given as TRBD1 or TRBD2 (5 bases each). This CDR3 has 14 amino acids. V was cut by 2 bases and J by 7 bases, with 14 bases left in between. CDR1 is KGHSH and CDR2 is LQKENI in the germline V gene. CDR3 nucleotide sequence: TGTGCCAGCTCACCAGGGACCGGACTTCCGACCCAGTACTTC. Translation gives CASSPGTGLPTQYF.

This clone was seen only a few times. Other DNA sequences of this sample code for an identical CDR3. This chain joins TRBV9 and TRBJ2-5; 7 positions agree with TRBD1. Trimming removed 2 bases from V and 5 bases from J; junction bases left unmatched: 6. Germline V CDR1 and CDR2: SGDLS, YYNGEE. The CDR3 has 14 residues. As DNA, the CDR3 is TGTGCCAGCAGCGTCGGACAGGCCGGGGAGACCCAGTACTTC. Translation: CASSVGQAGETQYF.

The chain has TRBV5-1 and TRBJ2-5; D gene uncertain. Germline V gene lookup returns CDR1 SGHRS and CDR2 YFSETQ. Deletions cut 0 bases from V and 1 base from J, with 4 bases between. There are 13 residues in the CDR3. The CDR3 is CASSLGGQETQYF. The CDR3 coding sequence is TGCGCCAGCAGCTTGGGCGGCCAAGAGACCCAGTACTTC.